What follows are 26 T cell receptor beta chains derived from one specimen sequenced in a study of T cells in Graves' hyperthyroidism and ophthalmopathy. It was RNA transcripts that yielded the amplified TCR beta CDR3 regions. First-round RT-PCR targeting the TCR CDR3 was performed with the HTBI primer set. Via MiXCR, TCRdb re-called the multiplex PCR reads, giving one row per CDR3 protein. The repertoire holds some 460,000 distinct CDR3 sequences, with more than 15% as singletons. Sequenced material: blood. These receptors were obtained from a woman aged 18-29 years with Graves' hyperthyroidism.

This clonotype turned up a few times. This chain joins TRBV28 and TRBJ2-6, with 11 bases lining up with TRBD1. This CDR3 contains 16 residues. V lost 6 bases and J lost 0; bases outside the gene matches: 1. CDR1 and CDR2 (germline): MDHEN, SYDVKM. The CDR3 is CASRGQGASGANVLTF. DNA for the CDR3: TGTGCCAGCAGAGGACAGGGGGCCTCTGGGGCCAACGTCCTGACTTTC. Looking up the rest from reference TRBV28 and TRBJ2-6 gives the full variable domain: DVKVTQSSRYLVKRTGEKVFLECVQDMDHENMFWYRQDPGLGLRLIYFSYDVKMKEKGDIPEGYSVSREKKERFSLILESASTNQTSMYLCASRGQGASGANVLTFGAGSRLTVL.

Ten or more counts support this clonotype. The chain links TRBV2 to TRBJ2-7, with D unresolved. The CDR3 runs 15 residues. Germline CDR1 is SNHLY and CDR2 is FYNNEI. The V gene lost 5 bases and the J gene lost 3 bases, with 17 bases spanning the gap. CDR3 amino acids: CASSYGLGPSYEQYF. The CDR3 DNA reads as TGTGCCAGCAGTTATGGCTTAGGCCCGAGCTACGAGCAGTACTTC.

This chain links TRBV19 with TRBJ1-1; D is undetermined. This CDR3 is 14 amino acids long. Germline loops: CDR1 LNHDA, CDR2 SQIVND (reference sequence). V lost 0 bases and J 3 bases, leaving 8 bases between the germline ends. The CDR3 DNA reads as TGTGCCAGTAGTATAGAAGGGAGCTACACTGAAGCTTTCTTT. Protein product: CASSIEGSYTEAFF. Based on the CDR3 plus reference TRBV19 and TRBJ1-1, the full variable domain is DGGITQSPKYLFRKEGQNVTLSCEQNLNHDAMYWYRQDPGQGLRLIYYSQIVNDFQKGDIAEGYSVSREKKESFPLTVTSAQKNPTAFYLCASSIEGSYTEAFFGQGTRLTVV.

The chain carries TRBV7-3 and TRBJ1-3; the D is unclear. Germline CDR1 SGHTA, CDR2 FQGTGA. Trimming took 4 bases from V and 7 from J, leaving 11 bases between them. The CDR3 consists of 13 residues. CDR3 in DNA: TGTGCCAGCAGCTCCGACCTCGGGAACACCATATATTTT. It translates to CASSSDLGNTIYF.

In its sample, this clonotype was seen many times. This chain joins TRBV10-3 and TRBJ2-7; 12 bases are shared with TRBD2. Germline V lookup: CDR1 ENHRY, CDR2 SYGVKD. This CDR3 has 14 amino acids. Trimming took 4 bases from V and 7 from J; bases not matched to a gene: 5. The CDR3 DNA follows: TGTGCCATCAGTGGGACAGGACTAGCGGGGGAGCAGTACTTC. Residues: CAISGTGLAGEQYF.

This clonotype was counted at least ten times. The CDR3 DNA sequence: TGTGCCAGCAGCCACCGGACAGTGAACACAGATACGCAGTATTTT. This gives the protein CASSHRTVNTDTQYF. This chain joins TRBV11-2 and TRBJ2-3; D perhaps matches TRBD1 (6 bases). Germline CDR1 is SGHAT and CDR2 is FQNNGV. V shed 5 bases and J shed 2 bases, with 14 bases lying between them. This CDR3 has 15 residues.

The sample holds many counts of this clonotype. V is TRBV2 and J is TRBJ2-7; D gene ambiguous. The CDR3 has 11 amino acids. Germline loops: CDR1 SNHLY, CDR2 FYNNEI. V lost 7 bases to trimming and J lost 6 bases, with 10 bases between them. CDR3 protein: CASNIVAEQYF. The CDR3 DNA sequence: TGTGCCAGCAACATAGTGGCCGAGCAGTACTTC. The whole variable domain, remainder taken from reference TRBV2 and TRBJ2-7, is EPEVTQTPSHQVTQMGQEVILRCVPISNHLYFYWYRQILGQKVEFLVSFYNNEISEKSEIFDDQFSVERPDGSNFTLKIRSTKLEDSAMYFCASNIVAEQYFGPGTRLTVT.

This clonotype occurred many times. This chain joins TRBV6-1 and TRBJ2-3; 8 nucleotides line up with TRBD2. The germline CDR1 and CDR2 sequences are MNHNS and SASEGT. CDR3 length: 15 residues. J lost 2 bases, V lost 2 bases, and 3 bases had no gene match. CDR3 in DNA: TGTGCCAGCAGTGAACTAGCGGGTGTCACAGATACGCAGTATTTT. Its protein is CASSELAGVTDTQYF.

This clonotype was detected ten times or more. The J gene is TRBJ1-2, the V gene TRBV3-1, with no clear D. Trimming shortened V by 4 bases and J by 5 bases, and 17 bases separated the two germline ends. This CDR3 spans 15 amino acids. The germline CDR1 and CDR2 sequences are LGHDT and YNNKEL (reference sequence). The CDR3 nucleotides read TGTGCCAGCAGCCGAGGGATACGACAACTATATGGCTACACCTTC. This translates into CASSRGIRQLYGYTF.

This clonotype was detected many times. The chain links TRBV12-3 or TRBV12-4 to TRBJ2-1, with D uncertain. The ends were cut back, 4 bases at V and 4 bases at J, with 11 bases in the middle. The CDR3 covers 14 residues. The chain's CDR3 is CASSSSDPYNEQFF. The CDR3 DNA reads as TGTGCCAGCAGTTCCTCGGACCCTTACAATGAGCAGTTCTTC.

The genes are TRBV9 and TRBJ1-2, with D possibly matching TRBD1 (5 bases). Germline V gives CDR1 SGDLS, CDR2 YYNGEE. Trimming left V 1 base short and J 2 bases short, with 12 bases between. CDR3 length: 15 amino acids. CDR3 region: CASSVSLRGNYGYTF. CDR3 in DNA: TGTGCCAGCAGCGTAAGTCTCCGGGGGAACTATGGCTACACCTTC.

This clonotype was observed at least ten times. The rearrangement links TRBV20-1 to TRBJ2-5; D gene uncertain. V lost 3 bases, J lost 2 bases, and 1 base lay in between. Germline V gene data show CDR1 as DFQATT and CDR2 as SNEGSKA (reference sequence). The CDR3 runs to 10 residues. The CDR3 coding sequence is TGCAGTGCTAGTCAAGAGACCCAGTACTTC. As protein: CSASQETQYF.

This clonotype was seen more than once but under ten times. V and J are TRBV11-2 and TRBJ2-2; D might be TRBD2 (5 bases). Trimming removed 2 bases from V and 2 bases from J, with 12 bases in between. The CDR3 extends over 16 amino acids. Germline CDR1 and CDR2: SGHAT and FQNNGV. CDR3 in DNA: TGTGCCAGCAGCTTAACTCAAGGACTCAACACCGGGGAGCTGTTTTTT. This gives the protein CASSLTQGLNTGELFF. Filled out from reference TRBV11-2 and TRBJ2-2, the complete variable domain reads EAGVAQSPRYKIIEKRQSVAFWCNPISGHATLYWYQQILGQGPKLLIQFQNNGVVDDSQLPKDRFSAERLKGVDSTLKIQPAKLEDSAVYLCASSLTQGLNTGELFFGEGSRLTVL.

This clonotype came up many times. This rearrangement joins TRBV4-1 to TRBJ2-7; D call uncertain. The germline V and J ends were trimmed by 3 bases and 3 bases, with 15 bases remaining between them. Germline V CDR1 and CDR2: MGHRA, YSYEKL. The CDR3 is made up of 15 amino acids. The CDR3 DNA sequence: TGCGCCAGCAGCCAGACCCCCAATGGGGACTACGAGCAGTACTTC. Its protein product is CASSQTPNGDYEQYF.

This clonotype showed up many times. The chain has TRBV27 and TRBJ2-1, with a possible D match to TRBD1 (5 bases). The CDR3 is 15 residues long. Germline CDR1 MNHEY, CDR2 SMNVEV (reference sequence). V was clipped by 2 bases and J by 2 bases, with 10 bases between them. CDR3 loop: CASSLEGVPYNEQFF. CDR3 coding DNA: TGTGCCAGCAGTTTAGAAGGGGTACCCTACAATGAGCAGTTCTTC.

This clonotype turned up a few times. The chain employs TRBV5-1 and TRBJ2-3; D remains ambiguous. Per the germline V gene, CDR1 is SGHRS and CDR2 is YFSETQ. Trimming removed 4 bases from V and 1 base from J, with 13 bases in between. The CDR3 has 15 residues. CDR3 sequence (DNA): TGCGCCAGCAGCCCGGGTTCACAGCGCACAGATACGCAGTATTTT. Translation gives CASSPGSQRTDTQYF.

The V and J genes are TRBV7-9 and TRBJ2-7; 7 bases are a match to TRBD2. The CDR3 runs to 19 residues. Germline CDR1 is SEHNR and CDR2 is FQNEAQ (reference sequence). Trimming removed 5 bases from V and 1 base from J; junction bases left unmatched: 20. CDR3 sequence reads: CASSTTSTFGGSLSYEQYF. CDR3 sequence (DNA): TGTGCCAGCAGCACCACATCAACGTTTGGCGGGAGCTTATCCTACGAGCAGTACTTC.

This clonotype was detected many times. The chain couples TRBV3-1 to TRBJ2-1, with 7 bases matching TRBD2. V trimming: 4 bases; J trimming: 8 bases; junction bases outside the gene matches: 2. Germline values: CDR1 LGHDT, CDR2 YNNKEL (reference sequence). The length of the CDR3 is 12 residues. CDR3 nucleotides: TGTGCCAGCAGCCCCAGCGGGGATGAGCAGTTCTTC. Translating gives CASSPSGDEQFF.

There are many counts of this clonotype. The chain uses TRBV3-1 and TRBJ1-3; the match to TRBD1 covers 10 bases. The CDR3 is made up of 15 amino acids. After removal of 4 bases from V and 2 bases from J, the junction contained 2 bases not matched to a gene. The germline CDR1 and CDR2 sequences are LGHDT and YNNKEL (reference sequence). The CDR3 DNA sequence: TGTGCCAGCAGCCCAGACAGGGGGCCTGGAAACACCATATATTTT. Protein product: CASSPDRGPGNTIYF. The entire variable domain, with the rest obtained from reference TRBV3-1 and TRBJ1-3, is as follows: DTAVSQTPKYLVTQMGNDKSIKCEQNLGHDTMYWYKQDSKKFLKIMFSYNNKELIINETVPNRFSPKSPDKAHLNLHINSLELGDSAVYFCASSPDRGPGNTIYFGEGSWLTVV.

This clonotype appeared a few times. A read error may be the cause here, since a much bigger clone is one base away. V and J are TRBV5-5 and TRBJ1-1; D perhaps matches TRBD1 (6 bases). Trimming removed 3 bases from V and 3 bases from J, with 18 bases in between. The V gene's germline CDR1 is SGHKS and CDR2 YYEKEE (reference sequence). This CDR3 has 16 amino acids. The CDR3 protein is CASSSGAGERYTEAFF. CDR3 in DNA: TGTGCCAGCAGCTCCGGGGCAGGGGAGAGGTACACTGAAGCTTTCTTT.

The chain carries TRBV12-3 or TRBV12-4 and TRBJ2-6, with 8 bases that match TRBD1. CDR3 size: 20 residues. V was pared by 3 bases and J by 0 bases, with 13 bases of the junction left unmatched. The CDR3 bases are TGTGCCAGCAGTTTTGGACAGGGACAAGCCCCCTACTCTGGGGCCAACGTCCTGACTTTC. It codes for CASSFGQGQAPYSGANVLTF.

V is TRBV20-1 and J is TRBJ1-5; D perhaps matches TRBD1 (5 bases). Germline V lookup: CDR1 DFQATT, CDR2 SNEGSKA (reference sequence). The CDR3 is 15 residues long. V lost 1 base to trimming and J lost 2 bases, with 12 bases between them. CDR3 in amino acids: CSARVGGGGNQPQHF. CDR3 coding DNA: TGCAGTGCTAGAGTGGGGGGAGGCGGCAATCAGCCCCAGCATTTT.

In this sample, this clonotype turned up many times. The V call is TRBV12-3 or TRBV12-4, the J call TRBJ2-7; D not certain. The CDR3 contains 12 residues. V was clipped by 8 bases and J by 1 base, with 9 bases between them. The CDR3, as DNA: TGTGCCAGCCTTGGGGAATCCTACGAGCAGTACTTC. Its translation: CASLGESYEQYF.

There are many counts of this clonotype. The rearrangement joins TRBV7-3 to TRBJ2-1, with D possibly being TRBD2 (6 bases). CDR1 and CDR2 from the germline V gene are SGHTA and FQGTGA. Trimming took 2 bases from V and 8 from J, leaving 19 bases between them. CDR3 size: 16 residues. CDR3 bases: TGTGCCAGCAGCTTAGGAGGGAAGGGTGGTCACCATGAGCAGTTCTTC. Translating gives CASSLGGKGGHHEQFF.

V and J are TRBV10-3 and TRBJ1-1; 7 nucleotides match TRBD1. Per the germline V gene, CDR1 is ENHRY and CDR2 is SYGVKD. With V trimmed by 8 bases and J by 2 bases, 17 bases remained unmatched. The CDR3 contains 17 residues. CDR3 sequence: CAIRQIPYRGPNTEAFF. In nucleotides, the CDR3 is TGTGCCATCCGTCAAATTCCTTACAGGGGCCCCAACACTGAAGCTTTCTTT.

This clonotype was observed many times. The chain is built from TRBV20-1 and TRBJ1-2; unclear D gene. The V end lost 5 bases, the J end lost 0 bases, and 7 bases lay between the germline ends. The CDR3 length is 12 residues. Germline CDR1 DFQATT, CDR2 SNEGSKA (reference sequence). The chain's CDR3 is CSASRTNYGYTF. The CDR3 region has the DNA TGCAGTGCTTCGAGGACTAACTATGGCTACACCTTC.